A single sample is the source of the 15 T cell receptor beta chains below, sequenced in a study of graft-versus-host responses after intestinal transplantation. TCRdb's copy holds only in-frame clones and misses some; the assay was immunoSEQ multiplex PCR. This sample has about 38,000 clones; less than 90% occur once, and the top ten carry 3.5%. Sequencing was performed on PBMCs, taken roughly 34 months after transplant. These receptors all stem from a human patient who received an intestinal transplant, so some T cells may come from the graft donor.

The chain combines TRBV7-3 with TRBJ2-1, with D maybe TRBD1 (5 bases). Per the germline V gene, CDR1 is SGHTA and CDR2 is FQGTGA. Trimming left V 1 base short and J 5 bases short, with 15 bases between. The CDR3 has 16 amino acids. The CDR3: CASSLKKGARDNEQFF. The CDR3 DNA follows: TGTGCCAGCAGCTTAAAAAAAGGGGCCAGGGACAATGAGCAGTTCTTC.

The rearrangement uses TRBV23-1 and TRBJ2-5, with TRBD1 matching over 8 bases. TRBV23-1 is noted as an ORF with a role that remains uncertain. The ends lost 2 bases at V and 5 bases at J; junction bases unmatched: 7. The CDR3 covers 15 residues. CDR3 in DNA: TGCGCCAGCAGTCAAAGGACAGGGTATGGGGAGACCCAGTACTTC. Translating gives CASSQRTGYGETQYF.

V and J are TRBV10-2 and TRBJ2-1, with TRBD2 as a possible D gene (6 bases). With 0 bases removed from V and 3 bases from J, the gap between germline ends came to 12 bases. In germline, CDR1 is WSHSY, CDR2 SAAADI. The CDR3 spans 16 residues. CDR3 sequence: CASSESASAFYNEQFF. CDR3 coding DNA: TGCGCCAGCAGTGAGTCGGCTAGCGCTTTCTACAATGAGCAGTTCTTC.

This chain connects TRBV19 to TRBJ2-3, with D perhaps matching TRBD1 (6 bases). The CDR3 has 15 amino acids. Germline CDR1 LNHDA, CDR2 SQIVND (reference sequence). V lost 3 bases to trimming and J lost 6 bases, with 16 bases between them. DNA of the CDR3: TGTGCCAGTAGTATTATGGGGGCAGGCTTGGATACGCAGTATTTT. Its translation is CASSIMGAGLDTQYF.

This clone occurred a few times. The chain joins TRBV7-3 to TRBJ1-6; TRBD1 matches 8 bases. The CDR3 covers 15 residues. Germline trimming cut 2 bases from V and 10 bases from J; bases unmatched to any gene: 7. CDR1 is SGHTA, CDR2 FQGTGA, per germline. CDR3 nucleotide sequence: TGTGCCAGCAGCTTACTCGGACAGGGTGGCTCACCCCTCCACTTT. Residues: CASSLLGQGGSPLHF.

The gene calls are TRBV5-1 and TRBJ2-1, with no clear D. V was trimmed by 4 bases and J by 5 bases, leaving 13 bases between them. The CDR3 has 14 residues. The germline CDR1 and CDR2 sequences are SGHRS and YFSETQ. As DNA, the CDR3 is TGCGCCAGCAGCATAGGTGGTCTGAACAATGAGCAGTTCTTC. Amino acid sequence: CASSIGGLNNEQFF.

This sequence joins TRBV6-5 and TRBJ2-7, with D perhaps TRBD1 (6 bases). V lost 2 bases and J lost 2, with 13 bases in between. CDR3 length: 15 amino acids. In germline, CDR1 is MNHEY, CDR2 SVGAGI. CDR3 nucleotide sequence: TGTGCCAGCAGTTACAGCAAGGACAGTCCCTACGAGCAGTACTTC. It is translated as CASSYSKDSPYEQYF.

V gene TRBV5-4 combines with J gene TRBJ1-1; D remains unclear. V lost 0 bases and J 0 bases, leaving 3 bases between the germline ends. This CDR3 has 13 residues. Per the germline V gene, CDR1 is SGHNT and CDR2 is YYREEE (reference sequence). CDR3 coding DNA: TGTGCCAGCAGCTTGGGGTTGAACACTGAAGCTTTCTTT. The encoded protein is CASSLGLNTEAFF.

The chain has TRBV5-1 and TRBJ2-7; D perhaps matches TRBD2 (5 bases). This CDR3 contains 13 residues. Germline V lookup: CDR1 SGHRS, CDR2 YFSETQ. V was cut by 0 bases and J by 4 bases, with 8 bases left in between. The CDR3 loop is CASSLEPGYEQYF. CDR3 sequence (DNA): TGCGCCAGCAGCTTGGAGCCGGGGTACGAGCAGTACTTC. Filled out from reference TRBV5-1 and TRBJ2-7, the complete variable domain reads KAGVTQTPRYLIKTRGQQVTLSCSPISGHRSVSWYQQTPGQGLQFLFEYFSETQRNKGNFPGRFSGRQFSNSRSEMNVSTLELGDSALYLCASSLEPGYEQYFGPGTRLTVT.

The chain uses TRBV5-1 and TRBJ1-6; D gene unclear. The CDR3 has 16 residues. The V end was cut by 4 bases, the J end by 8 bases, with 19 bases between. Germline V gene sequence: CDR1 SGHRS, CDR2 YFSETQ. The CDR3 protein is CASSLGRLGSDSPLHF. The CDR3 DNA reads as TGCGCCAGCAGCCTTGGGCGACTGGGATCGGATTCACCCCTCCACTTT. Drawing the rest from reference TRBV5-1 and TRBJ1-6, the complete variable domain is KAGVTQTPRYLIKTRGQQVTLSCSPISGHRSVSWYQQTPGQGLQFLFEYFSETQRNKGNFPGRFSGRQFSNSRSEMNVSTLELGDSALYLCASSLGRLGSDSPLHFGNGTRLTVT.

This chain connects TRBV28 to TRBJ1-1; no firm D call. V was clipped by 4 bases and J by 11 bases, with 14 bases between them. This CDR3 spans 12 amino acids. Germline values: CDR1 MDHEN, CDR2 SYDVKM. Here the CDR3 reads CASSSGPPGAFF. DNA of the CDR3: TGTGCCAGCAGTTCTGGACCACCGGGGGCTTTCTTT.

V gene TRBV27 combines with J gene TRBJ2-7; 7 bases are a match to TRBD2. The CDR3 runs to 15 residues. V was pared by 6 bases and J by 0 bases, with 8 bases of the junction left unmatched. Germline V gene sequence: CDR1 MNHEY, CDR2 SMNVEV (reference sequence). In DNA form, the CDR3 reads TGTGCCAGCAGCCCCGGGAGGCCCGGCTCCTACGAGCAGTACTTC. It translates to CASSPGRPGSYEQYF.

This chain links TRBV6-5 with TRBJ1-6; a possible D gene is TRBD1 (6 bases). V was cut by 6 bases and J by 7 bases, with 16 bases left in between. The CDR3 totals 15 residues. Germline V gene lookup returns CDR1 MNHEY and CDR2 SVGAGI. CDR3 nucleotide sequence: TGTGCCAGCAGCCCGGAGGGGGGAATGAATTCACCCCTCCACTTT. Amino acid sequence: CASSPEGGMNSPLHF.

This chain links TRBV10-3 with TRBJ1-2; 8 nucleotides align to TRBD1. The J segment lost 3 bases and the V segment lost 3 bases, leaving 6 bases of the junction unmatched. Germline CDR1 reads ENHRY; CDR2 reads SYGVKD. The CDR3 totals 15 residues. For the CDR3, the DNA is TGTGCCATCAGTGATTCGGACAGGGAGGACTATGGCTACACCTTC. Translating it yields CAISDSDREDYGYTF.

This clone was counted between two and nine times. The same CDR3 arises from other DNA sequences in this sample as well. V is TRBV10-3 and J is TRBJ2-5; no firm D call. Germline V gene lookup returns CDR1 ENHRY and CDR2 SYGVKD. V lost 0 bases to trimming and J lost 5 bases, with 7 bases between them. There are 13 residues in the CDR3. The CDR3 here is CAISESELETQYF. The CDR3 DNA follows: TGTGCCATCAGTGAGTCCGAACTGGAGACCCAGTACTTC.